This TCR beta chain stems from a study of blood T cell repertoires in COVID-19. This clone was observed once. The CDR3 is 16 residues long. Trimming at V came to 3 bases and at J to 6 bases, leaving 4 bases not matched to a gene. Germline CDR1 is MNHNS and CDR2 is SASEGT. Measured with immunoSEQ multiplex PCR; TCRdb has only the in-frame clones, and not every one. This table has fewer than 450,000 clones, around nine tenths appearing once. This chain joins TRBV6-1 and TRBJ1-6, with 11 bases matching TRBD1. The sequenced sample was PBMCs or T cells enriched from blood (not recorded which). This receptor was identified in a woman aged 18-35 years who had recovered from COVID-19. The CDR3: CASSDRTGGINSPLHF. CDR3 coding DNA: TGTGCCAGCAGTGACAGGACAGGGGGCATTAATTCACCCCTCCACTTT.